A selection of T cell receptor beta chains follows, all from one sample in a study of shared clonotypes between healthy human individuals. The assay was immunoSEQ multiplex PCR, and TCRdb's table has in-frame clones only and misses some. The profile shows about 2.4 million clones, 93% of them singletons. The sequenced sample consisted of naive CD4+ T cells from PBMCs. The receptors originated from a man aged 18 to 35 in good health. Some clones in this sample may be carry-over from other donors' samples. CDR3s leave out the opening cysteine and the closing phenylalanine or tryptophan. The order of the fields is CDR3 protein, clone size, V gene, J gene, CDR3 length. Size is stated for part of the rows, as once, few or many counts, or as a class when the clone is expanded.

CDR3: ASTASGTGSYGYT
size: .
V: TRBV6-5
J: TRBJ1-2
length: 13

CDR3: ASSLTSGSPGELF
size: .
V: TRBV11-2
J: TRBJ2-2
length: 13

CDR3: ASSSGLAVGDTQY
size: .
V: TRBV19
J: TRBJ2-3
length: 13

CDR3: ASSQGTVLNTGELF
size: .
V: TRBV5-5
J: TRBJ2-2
length: 14

CDR3: ASSSPGQGYPHHTEAF
size: .
V: TRBV5-6
J: TRBJ1-1
length: 16

CDR3: ASSLSENNEQF
size: once
V: TRBV11-3
J: TRBJ2-1
length: 11

CDR3: ASSVTGNDYT
size: .
V: TRBV28
J: TRBJ1-2
length: 10

CDR3: ASSPPGWDRGPDEQY
size: .
V: TRBV18
J: TRBJ2-7
length: 15

CDR3: ASSQDPGNQPQH
size: once
V: TRBV4-2
J: TRBJ1-5
length: 12

CDR3: ASSLEDTEAF
size: .
V: TRBV18
J: TRBJ1-1
length: 10

CDR3: AWGTTRGDQPQH
size: .
V: TRBV30
J: TRBJ1-5
length: 12

CDR3: SVAGGRNEQF
size: .
V: TRBV29-1
J: TRBJ2-1
length: 10

CDR3: ASSSPTGANYGYT
size: .
V: TRBV28
J: TRBJ1-2
length: 13

CDR3: ASSREMSGTFPYNEQF
size: .
V: TRBV4-3
J: TRBJ2-1
length: 16

CDR3: ASSETGQANTEAF
size: .
V: TRBV2
J: TRBJ1-1
length: 13

CDR3: ASSDQVAGNTIY
size: .
V: TRBV2
J: TRBJ1-3
length: 12

CDR3: ASSLTRSDTQY
size: .
V: TRBV7-3
J: TRBJ2-3
length: 11

CDR3: ASSVAVDTVATNEKLF
size: .
V: TRBV9
J: TRBJ1-4
length: 16

CDR3: ASSFLTGVTYEQY
size: .
V: TRBV5-1
J: TRBJ2-7
length: 13

CDR3: ASSLGGIRALHTEAF
size: .
V: TRBV5-6
J: TRBJ1-1
length: 15

CDR3: ASSPLLITQH
size: few
V: TRBV28
J: TRBJ1-5
length: 10

CDR3: ASRLDGYTEAF
size: .
V: TRBV28
J: TRBJ1-1
length: 11

CDR3: ASSLTWVTGELF
size: .
V: TRBV5-1
J: TRBJ2-2
length: 12

CDR3: SAGDYGYT
size: .
V: TRBV29-1
J: TRBJ1-2
length: 8

CDR3: SVEGKYSDTEAF
size: .
V: TRBV29-1
J: TRBJ1-1
length: 12

CDR3: ASGLWASGTYNEQF
size: .
V: TRBV12-5
J: TRBJ2-1
length: 14

CDR3: ASSSSTVMEQY
size: .
V: TRBV27
J: TRBJ2-7
length: 11

CDR3: ASSVATDQEAF
size: few
V: TRBV9
J: TRBJ1-1
length: 11

CDR3: ASSPRGGSTDTQY
size: .
V: TRBV7-3
J: TRBJ2-3
length: 13

CDR3: ASSRVGASTDTQY
size: once
V: TRBV5-5
J: TRBJ2-3
length: 13

CDR3: ASGPTSGSSYEQY
size: .
V: TRBV7-9
J: TRBJ2-7
length: 13

CDR3: ASSLLGTKGYT
size: .
V: TRBV28
J: TRBJ1-2
length: 11

CDR3: ATITGGPSNTEAF
size: few
V: TRBV28
J: TRBJ1-1
length: 13

CDR3: ASSLGQGYSEQY
size: .
V: TRBV5-4
J: .
length: 12

CDR3: ASSSPASGSYNEQF
size: .
V: TRBV28
J: TRBJ2-1
length: 14